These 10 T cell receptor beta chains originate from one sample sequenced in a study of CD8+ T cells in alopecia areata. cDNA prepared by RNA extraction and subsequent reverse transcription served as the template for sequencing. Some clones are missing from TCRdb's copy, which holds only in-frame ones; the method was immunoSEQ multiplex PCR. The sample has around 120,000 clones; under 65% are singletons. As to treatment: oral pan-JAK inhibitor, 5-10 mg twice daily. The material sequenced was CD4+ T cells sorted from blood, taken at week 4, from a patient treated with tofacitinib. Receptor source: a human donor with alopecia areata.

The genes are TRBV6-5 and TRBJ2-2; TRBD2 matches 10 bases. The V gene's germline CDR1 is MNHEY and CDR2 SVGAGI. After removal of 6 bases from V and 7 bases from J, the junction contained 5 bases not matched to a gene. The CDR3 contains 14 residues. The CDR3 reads CASREREGGGELFF. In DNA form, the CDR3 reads TGTGCCAGCAGGGAGCGGGAGGGTGGCGGGGAGCTGTTTTTT.

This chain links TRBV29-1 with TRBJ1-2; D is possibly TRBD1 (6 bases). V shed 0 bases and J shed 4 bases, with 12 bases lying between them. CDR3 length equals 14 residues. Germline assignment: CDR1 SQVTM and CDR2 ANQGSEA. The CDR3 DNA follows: TGCAGCGTTGAAGATCAGGGCAGGGGCTATGGCTACACCTTC. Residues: CSVEDQGRGYGYTF.

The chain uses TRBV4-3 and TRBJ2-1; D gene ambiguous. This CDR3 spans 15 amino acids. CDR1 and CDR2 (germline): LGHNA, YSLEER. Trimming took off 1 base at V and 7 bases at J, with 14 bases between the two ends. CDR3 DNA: TGCGCCAGCAGCCAAGCCTTACAGTATCGTAATGAGCAGTTCTTC. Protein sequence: CASSQALQYRNEQFF.

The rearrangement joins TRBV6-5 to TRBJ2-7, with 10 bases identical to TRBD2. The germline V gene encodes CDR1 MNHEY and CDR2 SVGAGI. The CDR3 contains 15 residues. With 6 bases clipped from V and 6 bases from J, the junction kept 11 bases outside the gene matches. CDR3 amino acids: CASRTTSGGAAEQYF. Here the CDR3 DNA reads TGTGCCAGCAGAACAACAAGCGGGGGGGCCGCCGAGCAGTACTTC.

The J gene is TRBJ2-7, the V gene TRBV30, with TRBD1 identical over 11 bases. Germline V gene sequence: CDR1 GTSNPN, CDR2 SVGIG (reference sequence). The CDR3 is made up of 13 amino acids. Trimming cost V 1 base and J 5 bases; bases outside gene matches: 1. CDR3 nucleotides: TGTGCCTGGAGTGGGACAGGGGGCGACGAGCAGTACTTC. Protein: CAWSGTGGDEQYF.

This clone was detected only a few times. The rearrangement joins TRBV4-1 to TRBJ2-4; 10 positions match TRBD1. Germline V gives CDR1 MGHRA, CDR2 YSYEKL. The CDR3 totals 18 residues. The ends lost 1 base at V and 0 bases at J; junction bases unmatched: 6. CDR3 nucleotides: TGCGCCAGCAGCCAAGGACAGGGGGCCTCAATAGCCAAAAACATTCAGTACTTC. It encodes CASSQGQGASIAKNIQYF.

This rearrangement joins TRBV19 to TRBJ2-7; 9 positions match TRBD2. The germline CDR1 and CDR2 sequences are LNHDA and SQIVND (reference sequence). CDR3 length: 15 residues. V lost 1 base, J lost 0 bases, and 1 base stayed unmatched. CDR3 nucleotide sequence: TGTGCCAGTAGTATAGTAGCGGGAGACTCCTACGAGCAGTACTTC. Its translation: CASSIVAGDSYEQYF.

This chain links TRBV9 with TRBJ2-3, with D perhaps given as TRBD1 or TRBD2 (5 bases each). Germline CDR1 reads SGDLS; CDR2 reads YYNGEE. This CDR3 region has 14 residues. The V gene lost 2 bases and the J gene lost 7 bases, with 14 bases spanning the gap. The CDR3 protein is CASSVEVGTHTQYF. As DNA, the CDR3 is TGTGCCAGCAGCGTCGAGGTAGGGACCCATACGCAGTATTTT.

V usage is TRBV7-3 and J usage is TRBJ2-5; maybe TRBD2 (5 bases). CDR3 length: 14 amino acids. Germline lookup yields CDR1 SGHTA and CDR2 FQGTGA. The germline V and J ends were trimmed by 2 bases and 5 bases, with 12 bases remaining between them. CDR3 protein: CASSLLGPGETQYF. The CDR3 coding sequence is TGTGCCAGCAGCTTATTAGGTCCGGGGGAGACCCAGTACTTC.

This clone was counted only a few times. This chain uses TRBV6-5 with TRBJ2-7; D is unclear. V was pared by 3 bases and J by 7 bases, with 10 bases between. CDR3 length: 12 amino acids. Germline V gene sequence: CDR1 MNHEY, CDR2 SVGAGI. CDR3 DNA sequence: TGTGCCAGCAGTTATTTGAAGGGAGAGCAGTACTTC. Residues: CASSYLKGEQYF.